Presented here are 8 T cell receptor beta chains from one specimen sequenced in a study of blood T cells in healthy people across ages. A J-beta primer mix and a sample-barcoded 5' primer were used in a second PCR of about 7 to 12 cycles. TCRdb itself ran the 5' RACE reads through MiXCR, one entry per CDR3 protein. Seen here are 1.5 million to 2 million distinct CDR3 sequences, 35% to 50% observed once, and the top ten hold roughly 23%. The source material was blood. The receptor source for this set is a human donor in good health.

The J gene is TRBJ2-3, the V gene TRBV10-3, with TRBD1 matching over 8 bases. The germline V gene has CDR1 ENHRY and CDR2 SYGVKD. The CDR3 loop spans 14 amino acids. The junction had 8 bases not matched to a gene; V was cut back by 10 bases and J by 2 bases. This chain's CDR3 is CATTGERLTDTQYF. The DNA of the CDR3 is TGTGCCACGACAGGGGAACGCCTCACAGATACGCAGTATTTT.

This clonotype was detected only a few times. A much more abundant neighbour one base away suggests this may be a read error. The genes are TRBV29-1 and TRBJ2-7, with 9 bases that match TRBD1. Germline CDR1 reads SQVTM; CDR2 reads ANQGSEA. The CDR3 has 12 residues. The junction had 5 bases not matched to a gene; V was cut back by 6 bases and J by 5 bases. The CDR3 loop reads CSVETGGHEQYF. CDR3 DNA sequence: TGCAGCGTGGAGACAGGGGGACACGAGCAGTACTTC.

A single count supports this clonotype. The rearrangement joins TRBV12-3 or TRBV12-4 to TRBJ2-3; the D gene could be TRBD1 or TRBD2 (5 bases each). V was clipped by 1 base and J by 4 bases, with 18 bases between them. This CDR3 has 17 amino acids. The CDR3 DNA sequence: TGTGCCAGCAGTTTAGTGGGGACCTCAACGGGCGCAGATACGCAGTATTTT. Amino acids: CASSLVGTSTGADTQYF.

The chain joins TRBV7-9 to TRBJ1-6; 8 nucleotides align to TRBD1. There are 14 residues in the CDR3. CDR1 and CDR2 (germline): SEHNR, FQNEAQ (reference sequence). J was trimmed by 10 bases and V by 5 bases; bases with no gene match: 7. The CDR3 nucleotides read TGTGCCAGCAGCCATACAGGGGGTCGGTCACCCCTCCACTTT. Encoded protein: CASSHTGGRSPLHF.

This chain connects TRBV7-8 to TRBJ2-1, with unresolved D. The length of the CDR3 is 16 residues. Germline CDR1 is SGHVS and CDR2 is FQNEAQ. The germline V and J ends were trimmed by 6 bases and 0 bases, with 15 bases remaining between them. The CDR3, as DNA: TGTGCCAGCAGGTTCCACGGAGCGCTCTCCTACAATGAGCAGTTCTTC. As protein: CASRFHGALSYNEQFF.

The rearrangement uses TRBV27 and TRBJ1-6; no clear D gene. This CDR3 is built from 11 residues. Trimming took off 6 bases at V and 9 bases at J, with 6 bases between the two ends. Germline-derived CDR1 and CDR2 are MNHEY and SMNVEV (reference sequence). For the CDR3, the DNA is TGTGCCAGCAGACCGTCTTCACCCCTCCACTTT. It specifies CASRPSSPLHF.

V and J are TRBV12-5 and TRBJ2-1; a weak D match, TRBD2 (7 bases). CDR1 and CDR2 from the germline V gene are LGHNT and FRNRAP. The CDR3 runs to 15 residues. Trimming stripped 7 bases from V and 9 bases from J, with 22 bases between. CDR3 amino acids: CASAIGGGAASEQFF. CDR3 nucleotides: TGTGCTAGTGCCATCGGCGGGGGCGCTGCTTCTGAGCAGTTCTTC.

This clonotype was detected a few times. The rearrangement joins TRBV5-1 to TRBJ2-1; TRBD1 matches 10 bases. Germline CDR1 and CDR2: SGHRS and YFSETQ. This CDR3 comprises 15 residues. V gave up 4 bases and J gave up 10 bases; unmatched junction bases: 11. CDR3: CASSGSGTGAEEQFF. In DNA, the CDR3 is TGCGCCAGCAGCGGTTCGGGGACAGGGGCGGAGGAGCAGTTCTTC.